One sample yielded the 29 T cell receptor beta chains listed below, sequenced in a study of breast tumors, draining lymph nodes, adjacent tissues. Axillary draining lymph nodes of breast cancer patients supplied the node samples. TCRdb reanalysed the multiplex PCR reads using MiXCR and keeps one entry per CDR3 protein. The data show about 180,000 distinct CDR3 sequences, approximately 33% seen once. The sequenced sample was axillary lymph node tissue. Receptors originate from a female donor with breast cancer. Some clones in this sample may be carry-over from other donors' samples.

This clonotype was counted only a few times. This rearrangement joins TRBV6-1 to TRBJ2-7; TRBD1 matches at 9 bases. V lost 6 bases, J lost 4 bases, and 7 bases stayed unmatched. The CDR3 contains 14 residues. Germline CDR1 and CDR2: MNHNS and SASEGT. The CDR3 coding sequence is TGTGCCAGCAGCATGGGACAGGGTGGGTACGAGCAGTACTTC. Its translation: CASSMGQGGYEQYF.

This clonotype has ten or more counts. The rearrangement joins TRBV11-2 to TRBJ2-1; TRBD2 matches at 9 bases. With V trimmed by 6 bases and J by 4 bases, 10 bases remained unmatched. The germline V gene has CDR1 SGHAT and CDR2 FQNNGV. CDR3 length: 16 residues. CDR3 nucleotides: TGTGCCAGCAGTTTCCACGCGGGACTAGCATACAATGAGCAGTTCTTC. This gives the protein CASSFHAGLAYNEQFF.

To note about this clonotype: This is likely a read error, given that the CDR3 carries no conserved phenylalanine or tryptophan at its end. This chain joins TRBV30 and TRBJ2-4; 7 nucleotides agree with TRBD2. Germline V gene lookup returns CDR1 GTSNPN and CDR2 SVGIG (reference sequence). V dropped 1 base and J dropped 9; count of bases not matched to a gene: 9. The CDR3 is 14 residues long. CDR3 region: CAWSAQAGNGIQYL. The CDR3 bases are TGTGCCTGGAGTGCTCAAGCGGGGAACGGCATTCAGTACCTC.

Many counts were recorded for this clonotype. V and J are TRBV2 and TRBJ2-6; 10 bases align to TRBD2. Per germline, CDR1 SNHLY and CDR2 FYNNEI. The ends lost 2 bases at V and 2 bases at J; junction bases unmatched: 6. The CDR3 sequence is 18 residues long. CDR3 amino acids: CASSERMLAGAGANVLTF. CDR3 in DNA: TGTGCCAGCAGTGAAAGGATGCTAGCGGGAGCTGGGGCCAACGTCCTGACTTTC. The full variable domain, in which reference TRBV2 and TRBJ2-6 provide the parts outside the CDR3, is EPEVTQTPSHQVTQMGQEVILRCVPISNHLYFYWYRQILGQKVEFLVSFYNNEISEKSEIFDDQFSVERPDGSNFTLKIRSTKLEDSAMYFCASSERMLAGAGANVLTFGAGSRLTVL.

The sample holds many counts of this clonotype. V usage is TRBV2 and J usage is TRBJ1-5; D ambiguous. CDR3 length equals 15 residues. Trimming took off 1 base at V and 3 bases at J, with 10 bases between the two ends. Germline CDR1 reads SNHLY; CDR2 reads FYNNEI. CDR3 amino acids: CASSEGRSNNQPQHF. The CDR3 region has the DNA TGTGCCAGCAGTGAAGGCAGATCTAACAATCAGCCCCAGCATTTT.

This clonotype was counted many times. The chain joins TRBV2 to TRBJ2-1, with 7 bases matching TRBD2. The CDR3 is 12 amino acids. Germline CDR1 is SNHLY and CDR2 is FYNNEI. Losses at the gene ends were 4 bases for V and 7 bases for J; bases not matched to a gene: 1. CDR3 coding DNA: TGTGCCAGCAGTGGGACTAGTAATGAGCAGTTCTTC. Its translation: CASSGTSNEQFF.

By share, this clonotype ranks as large (0.1 to 1%). This chain uses TRBV5-6 with TRBJ2-7; no clear D. The CDR3 sequence is 14 residues long. The germline gives CDR1 SGHDT, CDR2 YYEEEE. Between the trimmed V and J ends, which lost 4 bases and 5 bases, there was a span of 16 bases. CDR3 residues: CASSPDPESDEQYF. For the CDR3, the DNA is TGTGCCAGCAGCCCCGACCCTGAGTCCGACGAGCAGTACTTC.

This clonotype has a handful of counts. Given a much more abundant clone one base away, this may be a read error. The chain joins TRBV7-2 to TRBJ2-7; D unresolved. CDR1 and CDR2 from the germline V gene are SGHTA and FQGNSA. CDR3 length: 15 amino acids. CDR3 protein: CASSIRAEADDEQHF. CDR3 coding DNA: TGTGCCAGCAGCATTAGAGCTGAAGCCGACGACGAGCAGCACTTC.

There are a few counts of this clonotype. Given a much more abundant clone one base away, this may be a read error. CDR3 sequence (DNA): TGTGCCGCCAAACGTAGGGGCCCCTACGAGCAGTACTTC. Protein: CAAKRRGPYEQYF. The genes are TRBV6-1 and TRBJ2-7, with D perhaps TRBD1 (5 bases). The V end lost 11 bases, the J end lost 2 bases, and 16 bases lay between the germline ends. The CDR3 has 13 residues. The germline CDR1 and CDR2 sequences are MNHNS and SASEGT.

This clonotype was seen many times. This chain uses TRBV10-3 with TRBJ2-5; 8 bases agree with TRBD1. Germline V gene sequence: CDR1 ENHRY, CDR2 SYGVKD. The ends lost 6 bases at V and 5 bases at J; junction bases unmatched: 11. This CDR3 region has 15 residues. The CDR3 protein is CAISTQGALAETQYF. CDR3 DNA sequence: TGTGCCATCAGCACTCAGGGGGCCCTGGCGGAGACCCAGTACTTC.

This clonotype was seen ten or more times. V is TRBV7-9 and J is TRBJ2-1, with D uncertain. CDR1 is SEHNR and CDR2 is FQNEAQ in the germline V gene (reference sequence). V was clipped by 5 bases and J by 4 bases, with 9 bases between them. CDR3 length equals 13 residues. CDR3 DNA sequence: TGTGCCAGCAGCCCCGGGCCTTACAATGAGCAGTTCTTC. Residues: CASSPGPYNEQFF.

This chain's CDR3 is CASSYGASAVYGYTF. The CDR3 nucleotides read TGTGCCAGCAGTTACGGCGCGTCAGCGGTCTATGGCTACACCTTC. The J gene is TRBJ1-2, the V gene TRBV6-5; no reliable D call. The CDR3 extends over 15 amino acids. The V gene lost 2 bases and the J gene lost 4 bases, with 14 bases spanning the gap. From germline, CDR1 is MNHEY and CDR2 SVGAGI.

The V call is TRBV29-1, the J call TRBJ1-1; a weak D match, TRBD1 (5 bases). The V and J ends lost 6 bases and 4 bases respectively, with 15 bases between them. Germline values: CDR1 SQVTM, CDR2 ANQGSEA. The CDR3 is made up of 13 amino acids. CDR3 region: CSVLPGGSTEAFF. CDR3 nucleotide sequence: TGCAGCGTGCTCCCGGGGGGGAGCACTGAAGCTTTCTTT.

The chain is built from TRBV6-6 and TRBJ1-5; D gene unclear. The germline V gene encodes CDR1 MNHNY and CDR2 SVGAGI (reference sequence). The CDR3 runs 15 residues. The V end was cut by 6 bases, the J end by 0 bases, with 12 bases between. CDR3 protein: CASSQSENSNQPQHF. CDR3 DNA: TGTGCCAGCAGCCAGTCCGAAAATAGCAATCAGCCCCAGCATTTT.

With regard to this clonotype: A clone one base away is much larger, so this may be a read error. As the CDR3 is not closed by the conserved phenylalanine or tryptophan, this likely results from a read error. The chain carries TRBV9 and TRBJ2-7; D might be TRBD2 (5 bases). The CDR3 runs to 13 residues. Trimming removed 1 base from V and 6 bases from J, with 11 bases in between. Germline loops: CDR1 SGDLS, CDR2 YYNGEE. CDR3 in DNA: TGTGCCAGCAGCGTACAACCCCGGGGCGAGCAGTACTCC. This sequence encodes CASSVQPRGEQYS.

This clonotype has at least ten counts. V and J are TRBV25-1 and TRBJ2-7, with D perhaps matching TRBD1 (6 bases). This CDR3 contains 14 residues. Germline V gene sequence: CDR1 MGHDK, CDR2 SYGVNS. V was shortened by 6 bases and J by 5 bases, with 17 bases between the two germline ends. Written as DNA, the CDR3 is TGTGCCAGCAGACAGGGCGTCGGGGACGACGAGCAGTACTTC. The encoded protein is CASRQGVGDDEQYF.

Here the CDR3 reads CASSPGQAIVNEQFF. CDR3 DNA sequence: TGTGCCAGCTCACCGGGACAGGCTATAGTCAATGAGCAGTTCTTC. The chain is built from TRBV18 and TRBJ2-1, with TRBD1 matching over 8 bases. The length of the CDR3 is 15 residues. CDR1 KGHSH and CDR2 LQKENI come from the germline V gene. The junction had 7 bases not matched to a gene; V was cut back by 3 bases and J by 6 bases. The entire variable domain, with the rest obtained from reference TRBV18 and TRBJ2-1, is as follows: NAGVMQNPRHLVRRRGQEARLRCSPMKGHSHVYWYRQLPEEGLKFMVYLQKENIIDESGMPKERFSAEFPKEGPSILRIQQVVRGDSAAYFCASSPGQAIVNEQFFGPGTRLTVL.

This clonotype was recorded many times. The rearrangement uses TRBV7-2 and TRBJ1-6; D ambiguous. The CDR3 contains 16 residues. The germline CDR1 and CDR2 sequences are SGHTA and FQGNSA. The ends were cut back, 5 bases at V and 9 bases at J, with 20 bases in the middle. The CDR3 is CASSADRALNTSPLHF. The DNA for the CDR3 is TGTGCCAGCAGCGCCGACCGGGCTTTAAACACTTCACCCCTCCACTTT.

This clonotype has only one observation. The V call is TRBV30, the J call TRBJ1-6; D gene unclear. The better agreement between TRBJ1-1 and the DNA end casts doubt on the J call. The CDR3 runs 12 residues. Germline CDR1 and CDR2: GTSNPN and SVGIG (reference sequence). The CDR3 region has the DNA TGTGCCTGGGGACGGGCTGCCACTGAAGCTTTCTTT. This codes for CAWGRAATEAFF.

Ten or more counts support this clonotype. The chain has TRBV10-3 and TRBJ1-2, with D unresolved. V lost 8 bases and J 0 bases, leaving 19 bases between the germline ends. Germline CDR1 and CDR2: ENHRY and SYGVKD. This CDR3 has 16 residues. The CDR3 is CAIEGGFNSSNYGYTF. DNA of the CDR3: TGTGCCATCGAAGGAGGGTTTAATTCCTCTAACTATGGCTACACCTTC.

This clonotype came up many times. The genes are TRBV19 and TRBJ2-7; 12 nucleotides align to TRBD1. The CDR3 covers 20 residues. Germline loops: CDR1 LNHDA, CDR2 SQIVND (reference sequence). After removal of 5 bases from V and 1 base from J, the junction contained 18 bases not matched to a gene. The CDR3 DNA is TGTGCCAGTAGTGCCTACCCCGGGACAGGGGGCCATCCTACATCCTACGAGCAGTACTTC. This encodes CASSAYPGTGGHPTSYEQYF.

The genes are TRBV7-2 and TRBJ1-1; D possibly corresponds to TRBD1 (5 bases). This CDR3 has 13 residues. V was pared by 6 bases and J by 1 base, with 9 bases between. Per the germline V gene, CDR1 is SGHTA and CDR2 is FQGNSA. The CDR3 spells CASSRGRNTEAFF. The DNA of the CDR3 is TGTGCCAGCAGTCGGGGCAGGAACACTGAAGCTTTCTTT.

This clonotype was detected ten times or more. The rearrangement uses TRBV9 and TRBJ2-7; D is possibly TRBD2 (5 bases). Trimming removed 4 bases from V and 7 bases from J, with 12 bases in between. The CDR3 is 12 amino acids. Per germline, CDR1 SGDLS and CDR2 YYNGEE. The CDR3 sequence is CASSPGGTEQYF. In DNA form, the CDR3 reads TGTGCCAGCAGCCCCGGAGGTACTGAGCAGTACTTC.

This clonotype occurred a few times. Being one base from a much bigger clone, this may be a read error. V and J are TRBV6-5 and TRBJ1-5; no definite D call. Germline lookup yields CDR1 MNHEY and CDR2 SVGAGI. The V end lost 5 bases, the J end lost 2 bases, and 13 bases lay between the germline ends. CDR3 length: 15 amino acids. CDR3 in amino acids: CASSPNRAGNQPQHF. In nucleotides, the CDR3 is TGTGCCAGCAGTCCGAACCGGGCAGGCAATCAGCCCCAGCATTTT.

The sample holds many counts of this clonotype. V usage is TRBV18 and J usage is TRBJ1-2, with 7 nucleotides matching TRBD1. The CDR3 runs 13 residues. Trimming removed 2 bases from V and 7 bases from J; junction bases left unmatched: 4. Germline CDR1 is KGHSH and CDR2 is LQKENI. Here the CDR3 DNA reads TGTGCCAGCTCACCAAGACAGGGTGGTGGCTACACCTTC. Its protein product is CASSPRQGGGYTF.

The V gene is TRBV28, the J gene TRBJ1-6; no firm D call. CDR3 length: 13 residues. Germline loops: CDR1 MDHEN, CDR2 SYDVKM. V lost 7 bases and J lost 13, with 17 bases in between. The CDR3 protein is CASIRATRGPLHF. In nucleotides, the CDR3 is TGTGCCAGCATCCGGGCGACCCGTGGGCCCCTCCACTTT.

Regarding this clonotype: This clone may be a read error of a much larger clone one base away. The chain carries TRBV6-1 and TRBJ1-5; tentative D call: TRBD1 (5 bases). This CDR3 spans 14 amino acids. Germline CDR1 reads MNHNS; CDR2 reads SASEGT. Here the CDR3 DNA reads TGTGCCAGCCGGGGACGTGGTCGTAGTCAGCCCCGGCATTTT. Its protein is CASRGRGRSQPRHF.

About this clonotype: An end of the junction does not agree with germline; a read error may underlie this. The rearrangement joins TRBV6-2 or TRBV6-3 to TRBJ2-1, with D unresolved. The V gene's germline CDR1 is MNHEY and CDR2 SVGEGT. The CDR3 contains 13 residues. In DNA form, the CDR3 reads TGTGCCAGCAGTTACGGAATTCGGAATGAGCAGTCCTTC. Amino acid sequence: CASSYGIRNEQSF.

The chain recombines TRBV3-1 with TRBJ2-7; weak D call: TRBD1 (6 bases). This CDR3 comprises 17 residues. Trimming removed 4 bases from V and 2 bases from J, with 21 bases in between. Germline-derived CDR1 and CDR2 are LGHDT and YNNKEL (reference sequence). For the CDR3, the DNA is TGTGCCAGCAGCCCCCTCAGGGGCAACGACGATACCTACGAGCAGTACTTC. Protein sequence: CASSPLRGNDDTYEQYF.